The 21 T cell receptor beta chains below all came from one sample that was sequenced in a study of beta chain features in type 1 diabetes. Whole-study results and caveats: TCRB CDR3 length was moderately but significantly reduced in all four CD4+ subsets of Type 1 diabetes patients.

These receptors have no identified antigens. Isolated RNA was reverse transcribed in full, so expressed TCRB transcripts were sequenced. Profiled with immunoSEQ multiplex PCR; TCRdb holds only in-frame clones, not every one. This sample has under 300,000 clones; approximately 15% occur once, and the top ten carry roughly 0.02%. The material sequenced was naive CD4+ T cells from blood. These receptors were collected from a man aged 25 to 40 with type 1 diabetes.

The gene calls are TRBV29-1 and TRBJ1-1, with a weak D call TRBD1 (5 bases). Trimming pared 4 bases from V and 1 base from J, leaving 7 bases between. The CDR3 length is 12 residues. CDR1 is SQVTM, CDR2 ANQGSEA, per germline. The CDR3 DNA reads TGCAGCGTTGTAGGGGAGAACACTGAAGCTTTCTTT. Translating it yields CSVVGENTEAFF.

With respect to this clone: Other DNA sequences in this sample translate to the same CDR3. The J gene is TRBJ2-1, the V gene TRBV11-2; D not certain. The germline gives CDR1 SGHAT, CDR2 FQNNGV. V was trimmed by 4 bases and J by 5 bases, leaving 3 bases between them. The CDR3 has 11 amino acids. CDR3 bases: TGTGCCAGCAGCTCAGACAATGAGCAGTTCTTC. Translation gives CASSSDNEQFF. Full variable domain (missing parts from reference TRBV11-2 and TRBJ2-1): EAGVAQSPRYKIIEKRQSVAFWCNPISGHATLYWYQQILGQGPKLLIQFQNNGVVDDSQLPKDRFSAERLKGVDSTLKIQPAKLEDSAVYLCASSSDNEQFFGPGTRLTVL.

This clone has more than one count but fewer than ten. This chain links TRBV25-1 with TRBJ2-7; D is unresolved. This CDR3 has 14 amino acids. Germline-derived CDR1 and CDR2 are MGHDK and SYGVNS. The V and J ends lost 2 bases and 3 bases respectively, with 11 bases between them. CDR3 in DNA: TGTGCCAGCAGTGAAGCAGGCCTCTTCTACGAGCAGTACTTC. Its protein is CASSEAGLFYEQYF.

This clone occurred a few times. The junction does not match germline at one end; this may be a read error. The V and J genes are TRBV4-2 and TRBJ1-4, with TRBD1 matching over 10 bases. This CDR3 contains 18 residues. Germline V CDR1 and CDR2: LGHNA, YNFKEQ. The CDR3 spells CASRQGDRGPSTNEKLFF. CDR3 coding DNA: TGTGCCAGCAGGCAAGGGGACAGGGGACCTTCAACTAATGAAAAACTGTTTTTT.

The table lists this clone with a few counts. This chain uses TRBV18 with TRBJ2-7, with TRBD2 identical over 12 bases. This CDR3 has 15 residues. V shed 3 bases and J 13 bases; nucleotides not matched to a gene: 13. The germline V gene has CDR1 KGHSH and CDR2 LQKENI. In nucleotides, the CDR3 is TGTGCCAGCTCACCGGGGGCAGGGAGGACTAGCGGGGCCTACTTC. Its translation: CASSPGAGRTSGAYF. The variable domain in full, completed from reference TRBV18 and TRBJ2-7, reads NAGVMQNPRHLVRRRGQEARLRCSPMKGHSHVYWYRQLPEEGLKFMVYLQKENIIDESGMPKERFSAEFPKEGPSILRIQQVVRGDSAAYFCASSPGAGRTSGAYFGPGTRLTVT.

This clone was seen a handful of times. The genes are TRBV29-1 and TRBJ1-1, with a possible D match to TRBD1 (6 bases). The CDR3 runs 13 residues. Between the trimmed V and J ends, which lost 7 bases and 2 bases, there was a span of 14 bases. Germline lookup yields CDR1 SQVTM and CDR2 ANQGSEA. DNA of the CDR3: TGCAGCGGCTCCGGGACAATTAACACTGAAGCTTTCTTT. Translating it yields CSGSGTINTEAFF.

The chain's CDR3 is CASSSDRFTGELFF. CDR3 DNA sequence: TGTGCCAGCAGTTCAGACAGGTTCACCGGGGAGCTGTTTTTT. This chain joins TRBV6-5 and TRBJ2-2, with D maybe TRBD1 (6 bases). CDR3 length equals 14 residues. V was pared by 4 bases and J by 4 bases, with 10 bases between. CDR1 MNHEY and CDR2 SVGAGI come from the germline V gene.

J is TRBJ2-2 and V is TRBV5-1; D not resolved. This CDR3 spans 15 amino acids. The germline gives CDR1 SGHRS, CDR2 YFSETQ. Trimming shortened V by 3 bases and J by 0 bases, and 9 bases separated the two germline ends. CDR3 bases: TGCGCCAGCAGCTCGACTGTTCCGAACACCGGGGAGCTGTTTTTT. Its translation is CASSSTVPNTGELFF.

The V call is TRBV18, the J call TRBJ2-2; 8 bases are a match to TRBD1. V shed 4 bases, J shed 5 bases, and the junction held 6 bases outside the gene matches. Per the germline V gene, CDR1 is KGHSH and CDR2 is LQKENI. The CDR3 contains 15 residues. The CDR3 region is CASSLGQGKTGELFF. In DNA, the CDR3 is TGTGCCAGCTCACTTGGACAGGGAAAAACCGGGGAGCTGTTTTTT. Combining the CDR3 with reference TRBV18 and TRBJ2-2 gives the whole variable domain NAGVMQNPRHLVRRRGQEARLRCSPMKGHSHVYWYRQLPEEGLKFMVYLQKENIIDESGMPKERFSAEFPKEGPSILRIQQVVRGDSAAYFCASSLGQGKTGELFFGEGSRLTVL.

The J gene is TRBJ2-6, the V gene TRBV5-1; possibly TRBD1 for D (5 bases). The CDR3 has 15 residues. Trimming stripped 7 bases from V and 1 base from J, with 12 bases between. Per the germline V gene, CDR1 is SGHRS and CDR2 is YFSETQ. The CDR3: CASSLGASGANVLTF. CDR3 DNA sequence: TGCGCCAGCTCCTTAGGGGCGTCTGGGGCCAACGTCCTGACTTTC.

To note about this clone: A read error may produce the germline difference seen at one junction end. At the DNA level, this CDR3 is encoded by other sequences in the same sample as well. CDR3: CAWSAGMNTEAFF. The CDR3 DNA reads TGTGCCTGGAGCGCAGGGATGAACACTGAAGCCTTCTTT. This rearrangement joins TRBV30 to TRBJ1-1; D possibly corresponds to TRBD1 (5 bases). There are 13 residues in the CDR3. The germline gives CDR1 GTSNPN, CDR2 SVGIG (reference sequence). Based on the CDR3 plus reference TRBV30 and TRBJ1-1, the full variable domain is SQTIHQWPATLVQPVGSPLSLECTVEGTSNPNLYWYRQAAGRGLQLLFYSVGIGQISSEVPQNLSASRPQDRQFILSSKKLLLSDSGFYLCAWSAGMNTEAFFGQGTRLTVV.

This clone has more than one count but fewer than ten. The rearrangement uses TRBV2 and TRBJ2-2, with D maybe TRBD2 (5 bases). Between the trimmed V and J ends, which lost 2 bases and 7 bases, there was a span of 8 bases. The germline V gene has CDR1 SNHLY and CDR2 FYNNEI. The CDR3 covers 13 residues. The CDR3 DNA is TGTGCCAGCAGTGAACTAGCTCTCGGGGAGCTGTTTTTT. Residues: CASSELALGELFF.

The V call is TRBV7-9, the J call TRBJ1-1, with 7 bases aligning to TRBD1. Trimming removed 5 bases from V and 0 bases from J; junction bases left unmatched: 3. The CDR3 is 14 amino acids. Germline V gene lookup returns CDR1 SEHNR and CDR2 FQNEAQ (reference sequence). This chain's CDR3 is CASSLDRLNTEAFF. CDR3 nucleotides: TGTGCCAGCAGCCTGGACAGGTTGAACACTGAAGCTTTCTTT. Full variable domain (outside the CDR3, taken from reference TRBV7-9 and TRBJ1-1): DTGVSQNPRHKITKRGQNVTFRCDPISEHNRLYWYRQTLGQGPEFLTYFQNEAQLEKSRLLSDRFSAERPKGSFSTLEIQRTEQGDSAMYLCASSLDRLNTEAFFGQGTRLTVV.

This chain connects TRBV5-1 to TRBJ1-1; 10 positions match TRBD1. With 2 bases clipped from V and 3 bases from J, the junction kept 7 bases outside the gene matches. The germline V gene has CDR1 SGHRS and CDR2 YFSETQ. This CDR3 contains 16 residues. As DNA, the CDR3 is TGCGCCAGCAGCTTTTTGACAGGGGGCGTTGACACTGAAGCTTTCTTT. It codes for CASSFLTGGVDTEAFF.

The V and J genes are TRBV29-1 and TRBJ2-7; TRBD1 matches at 9 bases. The CDR3 has 12 amino acids. The trim removed 6 bases at V and 3 bases at J, leaving 3 bases unmatched. Germline CDR1 is SQVTM and CDR2 is ANQGSEA. CDR3 loop: CSVRDRVYEQYF. In DNA form, the CDR3 reads TGCAGCGTCCGGGACAGGGTCTACGAGCAGTACTTC.

This clone was detected only a few times. The V call is TRBV4-1, the J call TRBJ1-1, with 7 bases aligning to TRBD1. CDR1 MGHRA and CDR2 YSYEKL come from the germline V gene. V shed 1 base, J shed 4 bases, and the junction held 12 bases outside the gene matches. CDR3 length equals 17 residues. The chain's CDR3 is CASSQVAQGDPVTEAFF. DNA of the CDR3: TGCGCCAGCAGCCAAGTAGCGCAGGGGGATCCGGTCACTGAAGCTTTCTTT.

This rearrangement joins TRBV11-2 to TRBJ2-1, with 7 bases fitting TRBD1. This CDR3 is built from 18 residues. With V trimmed by 2 bases and J by 4 bases, 14 bases remained unmatched. Germline V gene lookup returns CDR1 SGHAT and CDR2 FQNNGV. The chain's CDR3 is CASSLTFRPGTAYNEQFF. CDR3 sequence (DNA): TGTGCCAGCAGCTTAACCTTTAGGCCCGGGACAGCTTACAATGAGCAGTTCTTC.

The chain links TRBV4-1 to TRBJ2-3, with 11 bases lining up with TRBD2. Germline trimming cut 0 bases from V and 1 base from J; bases unmatched to any gene: 3. Germline V gene sequence: CDR1 MGHRA, CDR2 YSYEKL. The CDR3 has 17 amino acids. The CDR3 loop is CASSQEGLADRTDTQYF. The CDR3 region has the DNA TGCGCCAGCAGCCAAGAGGGACTAGCGGACCGCACAGATACGCAGTATTTT.

This chain's CDR3 is CASSDGQGSYEQYF. CDR3 bases: TGCGCCAGCAGTGACGGACAGGGGTCCTACGAGCAGTACTTC. The rearrangement uses TRBV10-2 and TRBJ2-7; 9 bases fit TRBD1. Germline loops: CDR1 WSHSY, CDR2 SAAADI. V dropped 3 bases and J dropped 1; count of bases not matched to a gene: 1. The CDR3 is 14 amino acids.

This clone was seen more than once but under ten times. The chain uses TRBV5-6 and TRBJ2-1; 7 positions agree with TRBD2. Trimming took 6 bases from V and 0 from J; bases not matched to a gene: 9. The CDR3 runs 16 residues. Germline assignment: CDR1 SGHDT and CDR2 YYEEEE. The CDR3 sequence is CASTILAGFSYNEQFF. The CDR3 DNA is TGTGCCAGCACCATTTTAGCGGGCTTCTCCTACAATGAGCAGTTCTTC.

This clone occurred a few times. This rearrangement joins TRBV7-9 to TRBJ2-1; D possibly corresponds to TRBD1 (5 bases). The V end was cut by 5 bases, the J end by 9 bases, with 8 bases between. Germline V lookup: CDR1 SEHNR, CDR2 FQNEAQ (reference sequence). The CDR3 totals 11 residues. In DNA form, the CDR3 reads TGTGCCAGCAGCCTCGACAGTGAGCAGTTCTTC. It is translated as CASSLDSEQFF.